The T cell receptor beta chain under discussion was sequenced for a study of CXCR3-negative and CXCR3-positive naive CD8 T cells. About the research overall: Collectively, the libraries yielded 130 million or so TRB reads in total, at about 1.5 +/- 0.3 million per library.

5' RACE that incorporated UMI labels was used to prepare the TRB cDNA libraries. TCRdb reanalyzed the 5' RACE reads, giving one entry per CDR3 protein sequence and no DNA. This listing includes approximately 58,000 distinct CDR3 sequences. Germline values: CDR1 SGHDN, CDR2 FVKESK. The CDR3 consists of 14 residues. As to this clonotype: Its antigen is unidentified.

General study findings and limits: CXCR3-positive naive cells had TRB CDR3s that were more hydrophobic than CXCR3-negative naive cells had. Naive cells used TRBV-TRBJ genes in much the same way whether CXCR3-negative or CXCR3-positive; memory cells did not.

This TCR derives from a human donor in good health. Some clones in this sample may be carry-over from other donors' samples. The source material was naive CXCR3- CD8+ T cells from blood. Regarding subset: CD45RO-CCR7+CD27+CD95- naive CD8+ T cells lacking CXCR3 (TNR3-). The J gene is TRBJ2-7, the V gene TRBV14. CDR3: CASSQEIGSYEQYF.